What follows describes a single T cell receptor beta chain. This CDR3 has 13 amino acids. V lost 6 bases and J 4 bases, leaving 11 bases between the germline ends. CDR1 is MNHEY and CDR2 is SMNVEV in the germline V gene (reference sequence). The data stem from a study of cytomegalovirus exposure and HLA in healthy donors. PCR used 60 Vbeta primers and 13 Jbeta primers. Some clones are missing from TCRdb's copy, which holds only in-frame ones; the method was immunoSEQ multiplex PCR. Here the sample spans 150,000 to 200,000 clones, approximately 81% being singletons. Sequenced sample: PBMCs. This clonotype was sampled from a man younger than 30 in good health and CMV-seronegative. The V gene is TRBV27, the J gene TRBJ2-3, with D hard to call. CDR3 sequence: CASSSLVPDTQYF. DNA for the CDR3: TGTGCCAGCAGCTCCCTCGTCCCAGATACGCAGTATTTT.